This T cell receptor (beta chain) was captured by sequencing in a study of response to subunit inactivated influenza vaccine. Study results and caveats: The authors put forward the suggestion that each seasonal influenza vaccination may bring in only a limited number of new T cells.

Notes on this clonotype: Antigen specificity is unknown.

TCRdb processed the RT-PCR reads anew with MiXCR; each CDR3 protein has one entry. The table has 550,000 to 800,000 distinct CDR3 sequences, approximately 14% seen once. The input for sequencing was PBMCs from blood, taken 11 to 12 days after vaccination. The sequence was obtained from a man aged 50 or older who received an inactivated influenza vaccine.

This CDR3 reads CATSKDSTGTGLNQPQHF. In DNA form, the CDR3 reads TGTGCCACCAGCAAAGATTCCACCGGGACAGGGCTAAATCAGCCCCAGCATTTT. This rearrangement joins TRBV15 to TRBJ1-5, with 9 bases that match TRBD1. The CDR3 has 18 amino acids. Losses at the gene ends were 4 bases for V and 4 bases for J; bases not matched to a gene: 14. The germline V gene has CDR1 LNHNV and CDR2 YYDKDF (reference sequence).